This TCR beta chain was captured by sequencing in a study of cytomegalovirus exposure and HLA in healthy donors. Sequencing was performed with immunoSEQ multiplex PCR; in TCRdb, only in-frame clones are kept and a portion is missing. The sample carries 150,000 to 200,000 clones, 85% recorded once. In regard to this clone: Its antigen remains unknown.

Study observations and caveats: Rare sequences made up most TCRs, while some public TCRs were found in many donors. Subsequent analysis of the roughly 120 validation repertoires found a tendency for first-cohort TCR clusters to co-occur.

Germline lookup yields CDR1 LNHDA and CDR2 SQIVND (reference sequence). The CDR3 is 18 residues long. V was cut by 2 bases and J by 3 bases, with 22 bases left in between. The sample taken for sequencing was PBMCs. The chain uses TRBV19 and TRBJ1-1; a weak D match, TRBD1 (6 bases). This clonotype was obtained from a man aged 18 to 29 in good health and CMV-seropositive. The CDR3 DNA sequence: TGTGCCAGTAGTATAAATTTGGGGGGGGCGACTTCTTACACTGAAGCTTTCTTT. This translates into CASSINLGGATSYTEAFF.